This T cell receptor beta chain was captured by sequencing in a study of CD8+CD57+ T cells in acquired aplastic anemia. Study-level background: Mean DNA quantity obtained from sorted CD4+ and CD8+ cells was around 2.9 ug.

Both TCR beta VDJ combination and CDR3 sequence profiling were carried out. Genomic DNA was the template for this profiling. TCRdb re-called the reads with MiXCR, one entry per CDR3 protein. The data show 86,000 or so distinct CDR3 sequences, with less than 60% seen just once and 66% held by the top ten. V gave up 4 bases and J gave up 6 bases; unmatched junction bases: 8. This CDR3 contains 14 residues. Germline values: CDR1 ENHRY, CDR2 SYGVKD. Study findings and constraints: Found in both controls and patients were twenty-nine CD8+ CDR3 sequences.

With respect to this clonotype: Its antigen is unknown.

The receptor's source is a human donor in good health, serving as a control. The genes are TRBV10-3 and TRBJ1-2, with 7 bases matching TRBD1. The sample consisted of sorted CD4+, CD8+, or CD8+CD57+ T cells (not recorded which) from PBMCs. CDR3 sequence (DNA): TGTGCCATCAGTGGACGACAGGGCGTAGATGGCTACACCTTC. Amino acids: CAISGRQGVDGYTF.